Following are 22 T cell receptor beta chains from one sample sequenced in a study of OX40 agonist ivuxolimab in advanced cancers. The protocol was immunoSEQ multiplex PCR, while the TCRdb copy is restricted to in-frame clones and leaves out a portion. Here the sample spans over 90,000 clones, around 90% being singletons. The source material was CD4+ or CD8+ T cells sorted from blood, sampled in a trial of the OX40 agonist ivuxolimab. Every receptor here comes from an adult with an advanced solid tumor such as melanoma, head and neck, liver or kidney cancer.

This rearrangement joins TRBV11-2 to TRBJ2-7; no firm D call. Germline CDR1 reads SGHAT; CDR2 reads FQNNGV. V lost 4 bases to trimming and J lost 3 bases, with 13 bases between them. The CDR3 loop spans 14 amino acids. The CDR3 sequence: CASSSDGLVYEQYF. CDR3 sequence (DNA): TGTGCCAGCAGCTCCGACGGGCTAGTCTACGAGCAGTACTTC.

The CDR3 DNA reads as TGTGCCAGCAGCTCAGGGACCCTCTATGGCTACACCTTC. It codes for CASSSGTLYGYTF. The rearrangement links TRBV7-9 to TRBJ1-2; perhaps TRBD1 as D (5 bases). Trimming took 4 bases from V and 4 from J, leaving 10 bases between them. The germline gives CDR1 SEHNR, CDR2 FQNEAQ (reference sequence). This CDR3 has 13 amino acids.

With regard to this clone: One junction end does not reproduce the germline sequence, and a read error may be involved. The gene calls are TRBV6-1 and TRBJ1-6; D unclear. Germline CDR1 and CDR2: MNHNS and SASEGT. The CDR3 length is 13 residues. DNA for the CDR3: TGTGCCAGCAGTGACACCTATTATTCACCCCTCCACTTT. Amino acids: CASSDTYYSPLHF.

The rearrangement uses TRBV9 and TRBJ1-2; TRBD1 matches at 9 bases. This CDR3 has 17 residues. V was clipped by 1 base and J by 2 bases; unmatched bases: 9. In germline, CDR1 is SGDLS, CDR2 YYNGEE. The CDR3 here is CASSVSVSGQGNYGYTF. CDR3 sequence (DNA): TGTGCCAGCAGCGTATCCGTTTCGGGACAGGGCAACTATGGCTACACCTTC.

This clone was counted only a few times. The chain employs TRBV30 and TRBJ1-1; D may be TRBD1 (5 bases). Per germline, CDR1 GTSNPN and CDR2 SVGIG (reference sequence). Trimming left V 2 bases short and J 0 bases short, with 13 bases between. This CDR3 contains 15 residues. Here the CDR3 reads CAWSPLGPMNTEAFF. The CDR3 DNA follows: TGTGCCTGGAGTCCCCTGGGGCCGATGAACACTGAAGCTTTCTTT.

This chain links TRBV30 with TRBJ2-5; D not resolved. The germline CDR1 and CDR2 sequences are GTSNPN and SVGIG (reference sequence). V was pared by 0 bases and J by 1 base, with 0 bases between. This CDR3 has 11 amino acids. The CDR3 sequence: CAWSVQETQYF. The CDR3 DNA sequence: TGTGCCTGGAGTGTCCAAGAGACCCAGTACTTC.

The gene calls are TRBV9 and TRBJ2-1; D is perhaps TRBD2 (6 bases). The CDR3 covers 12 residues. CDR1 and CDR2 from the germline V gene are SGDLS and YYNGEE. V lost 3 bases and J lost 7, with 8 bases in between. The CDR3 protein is CASSGGLNEQFF. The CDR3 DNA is TGTGCCAGCAGCGGAGGACTAAATGAGCAGTTCTTC.

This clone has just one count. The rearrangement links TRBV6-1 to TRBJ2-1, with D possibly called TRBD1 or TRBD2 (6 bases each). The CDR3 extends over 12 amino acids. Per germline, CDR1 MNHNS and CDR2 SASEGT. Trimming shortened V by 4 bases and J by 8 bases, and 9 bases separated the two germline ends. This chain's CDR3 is CASSVGGHEQFF. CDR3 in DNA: TGTGCCAGCAGTGTTGGGGGGCATGAGCAGTTCTTC.

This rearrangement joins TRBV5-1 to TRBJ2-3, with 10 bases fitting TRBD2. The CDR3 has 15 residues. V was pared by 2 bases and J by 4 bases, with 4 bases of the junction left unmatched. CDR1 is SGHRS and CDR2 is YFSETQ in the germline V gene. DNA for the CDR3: TGCGCCAGCAGCTTAGCGGGGGGGCATCCAGATACGCAGTATTTT. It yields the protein CASSLAGGHPDTQYF.

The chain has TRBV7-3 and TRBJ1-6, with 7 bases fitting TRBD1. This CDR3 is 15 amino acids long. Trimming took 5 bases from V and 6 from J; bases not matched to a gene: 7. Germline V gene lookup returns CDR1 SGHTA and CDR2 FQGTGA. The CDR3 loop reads CASSQGQIPNSPLHF. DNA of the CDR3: TGTGCCAGCAGCCAGGGACAGATTCCTAATTCACCCCTCCACTTT.

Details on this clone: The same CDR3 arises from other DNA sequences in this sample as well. CDR3 DNA sequence: TGTGCCAGCAGTGCCCGAGTCGCCGACACTGAAGCTTTCTTT. It encodes CASSARVADTEAFF. The chain employs TRBV2 and TRBJ1-1; D remains ambiguous. Between the trimmed V and J ends, which lost 4 bases and 3 bases, there was a span of 12 bases. The CDR3 contains 14 residues. Germline CDR1 reads SNHLY; CDR2 reads FYNNEI.

The CDR3 here is CSVALGRGGTGYTF. The CDR3 coding sequence is TGCAGCGTTGCGCTGGGTCGAGGGGGTACTGGCTACACCTTC. The V gene is TRBV29-1, the J gene TRBJ1-2, with D perhaps TRBD1 (6 bases). V was trimmed by 4 bases and J by 7 bases, leaving 19 bases between them. The CDR3 totals 14 residues. Germline lookup yields CDR1 SQVTM and CDR2 ANQGSEA.

CDR3 amino acids: CASSLIWTGRFYGYTF. The CDR3 bases are TGTGCCAGCAGCTTAATTTGGACAGGGAGGTTTTATGGCTACACCTTC. V is TRBV7-2 and J is TRBJ1-2; 8 bases agree with TRBD1. Germline V gene sequence: CDR1 SGHTA, CDR2 FQGNSA. V shed 2 bases and J 5 bases; nucleotides not matched to a gene: 10. The length of the CDR3 is 16 residues.

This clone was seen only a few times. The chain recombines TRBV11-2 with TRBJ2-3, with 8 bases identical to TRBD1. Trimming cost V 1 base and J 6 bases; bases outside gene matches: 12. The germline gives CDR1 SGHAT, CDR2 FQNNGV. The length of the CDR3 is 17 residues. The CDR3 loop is CASSLAPPAHRGDTQYF. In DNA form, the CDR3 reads TGTGCCAGCAGCTTAGCCCCTCCAGCCCACAGGGGGGATACGCAGTATTTT.

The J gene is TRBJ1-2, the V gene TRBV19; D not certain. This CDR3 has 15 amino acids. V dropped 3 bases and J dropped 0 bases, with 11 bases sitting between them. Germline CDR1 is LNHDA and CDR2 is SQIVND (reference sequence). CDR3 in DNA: TGTGCCAGTAGTATGGTGGGCAGAGCTAACTATGGCTACACCTTC. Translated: CASSMVGRANYGYTF.

The CDR3 nucleotides are TGCGCCAGCAGCCCGATCTCCCTCCGATTGACAGGGAAGGGCACTGAAGCTTTCTTT. Residues: CASSPISLRLTGKGTEAFF. The V and J genes are TRBV5-1 and TRBJ1-1; 7 bases map to TRBD1. Germline CDR1 SGHRS, CDR2 YFSETQ. CDR3 length equals 19 residues. Trimming took 4 bases from V and 4 from J; bases not matched to a gene: 22.

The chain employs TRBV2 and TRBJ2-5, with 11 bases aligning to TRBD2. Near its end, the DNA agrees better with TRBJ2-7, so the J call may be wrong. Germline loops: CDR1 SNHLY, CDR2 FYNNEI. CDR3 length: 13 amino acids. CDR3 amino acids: CAPGTSGSYEQYF. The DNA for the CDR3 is TGTGCACCAGGGACTAGCGGATCCTACGAGCAGTACTTC.

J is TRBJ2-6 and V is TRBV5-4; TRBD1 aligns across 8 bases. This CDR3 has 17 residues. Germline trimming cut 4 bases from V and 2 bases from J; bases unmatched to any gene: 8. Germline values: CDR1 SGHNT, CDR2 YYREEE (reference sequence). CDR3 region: CASSPRTGPAGANVLTF. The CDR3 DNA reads TGTGCCAGCAGCCCCCGGACAGGGCCAGCTGGGGCCAACGTCCTGACTTTC.

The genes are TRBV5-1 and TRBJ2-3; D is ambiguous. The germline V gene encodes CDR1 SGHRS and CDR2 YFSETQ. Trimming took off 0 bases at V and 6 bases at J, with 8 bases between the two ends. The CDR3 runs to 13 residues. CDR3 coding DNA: TGCGCCAGCAGCTTGGAATTTTTGGATACGCAGTATTTT. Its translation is CASSLEFLDTQYF.

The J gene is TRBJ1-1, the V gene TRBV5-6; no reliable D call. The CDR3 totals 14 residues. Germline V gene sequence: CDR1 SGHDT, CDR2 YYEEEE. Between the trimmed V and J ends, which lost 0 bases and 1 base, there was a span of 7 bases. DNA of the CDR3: TGTGCCAGCAGCTTGGCTCAGCCGAACACTGAAGCTTTCTTT. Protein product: CASSLAQPNTEAFF.

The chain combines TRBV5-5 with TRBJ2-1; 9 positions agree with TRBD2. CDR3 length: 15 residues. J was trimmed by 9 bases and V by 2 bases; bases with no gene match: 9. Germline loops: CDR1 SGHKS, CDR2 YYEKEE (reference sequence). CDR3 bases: TGTGCCAGCAGCTTCATAGCGGGAGTTGGGGGTGAGCAGTTCTTC. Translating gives CASSFIAGVGGEQFF.

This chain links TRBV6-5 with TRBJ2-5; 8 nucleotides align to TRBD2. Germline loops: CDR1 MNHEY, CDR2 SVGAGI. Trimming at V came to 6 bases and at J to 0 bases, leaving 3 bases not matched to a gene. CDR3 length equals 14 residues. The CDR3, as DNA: TGTGCCAGCAGCCCACTAGCGGACCAAGAGACCCAGTACTTC. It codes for CASSPLADQETQYF.